This passage covers 27 T cell receptor beta chains from one sample sequenced in a study of T cell responses to AZD1222 COVID-19 vaccine. The method was immunoSEQ multiplex PCR; TCRdb's version includes in-frame clones alone and lacks a portion of them. The sample records approximately 140,000 clones, 82% being singletons. The sample in question was peripheral blood, obtained on day 0 of MenACWY control vaccination. The source is an adult in good health.

The V gene is TRBV3-1 (or the pseudogene TRBV3-2), the J gene TRBJ2-3; D is uncertain. This CDR3 is 14 amino acids long. Between the trimmed V and J ends, which lost 5 bases and 4 bases, there was a span of 13 bases. Germline V gives CDR1 LGHDT, CDR2 YNNKEL (reference sequence). The CDR3 loop reads CASSNRDKADTQYF. In nucleotides, the CDR3 is TGTGCCAGCAGCAATCGAGACAAAGCAGATACGCAGTATTTT.

The V gene is TRBV11-2, the J gene TRBJ2-3; D is perhaps TRBD1 (6 bases). There are 13 residues in the CDR3. Germline CDR1 is SGHAT and CDR2 is FQNNGV. V was trimmed by 6 bases and J by 5 bases, leaving 12 bases between them. CDR3 nucleotides: TGTGCCAGCAGACCGACAGGTGGAGATACGCAGTATTTT. Translation: CASRPTGGDTQYF.

The chain employs TRBV3-1 (or the pseudogene TRBV3-2) and TRBJ2-1; 9 positions match TRBD2. The CDR3 spans 17 residues. Trimming at V came to 0 bases and at J to 0 bases, leaving 3 bases not matched to a gene. The germline V gene encodes CDR1 LGHDT and CDR2 YNNKEL (reference sequence). The CDR3 region is CASSQDIAGVSYNEQFF. In DNA, the CDR3 is TGTGCCAGCAGCCAAGATATAGCGGGGGTCTCCTACAATGAGCAGTTCTTC.

The chain carries TRBV27 and TRBJ2-7; 7 bases line up with TRBD1. The germline V gene encodes CDR1 MNHEY and CDR2 SMNVEV (reference sequence). The V segment lost 5 bases and the J segment 1 base; nucleotides outside the gene matches: 11. The CDR3 has 16 amino acids. The CDR3 nucleotides read TGTGCCAGCAGTCCCCGGACAGGACTTACTTCCTACGAGCAGTACGTC. Translating gives CASSPRTGLTSYEQYV.

CDR3 loop: CAISEGAGETQYF. The DNA of the CDR3 is TGTGCCATCAGTGAGGGGGCAGGAGAGACCCAGTACTTC. The chain uses TRBV10-3 and TRBJ2-5; D is perhaps TRBD1 (5 bases). The V and J ends lost 2 bases and 4 bases respectively, with 8 bases between them. Germline loops: CDR1 ENHRY, CDR2 SYGVKD. The CDR3 runs 13 residues.

This clone showed up just once. This chain connects TRBV5-6 to TRBJ1-2; 7 bases map to TRBD1. The CDR3 extends over 14 amino acids. V was clipped by 2 bases and J by 5 bases; unmatched bases: 6. CDR1 is SGHDT, CDR2 YYEEEE, per germline. The DNA of the CDR3 is TGTGCCAGCAGCTTCGGGACAGCCACATATGGCTACACCTTC. It is translated as CASSFGTATYGYTF. The full variable domain, completed using reference TRBV5-6 and TRBJ1-2, is DAGVTQSPTHLIKTRGQQVTLRCSPKSGHDTVSWYQQALGQGPQFIFQYYEEEERQRGNFPDRFSGHQFPNYSSELNVNALLLGDSALYLCASSFGTATYGYTFGSGTRLTVV.

The gene calls are TRBV5-1 and TRBJ1-4; 9 nucleotides align to TRBD1. The CDR3 covers 15 residues. Germline lookup yields CDR1 SGHRS and CDR2 YFSETQ. With V trimmed by 4 bases and J by 7 bases, 8 bases remained unmatched. CDR3 sequence (DNA): TGCGCCAGCAGCAATCCGGGACAGGGTGCTGAAAAACTGTTTTTT. Amino acids: CASSNPGQGAEKLFF. The full variable domain, completed using reference TRBV5-1 and TRBJ1-4, is KAGVTQTPRYLIKTRGQQVTLSCSPISGHRSVSWYQQTPGQGLQFLFEYFSETQRNKGNFPGRFSGRQFSNSRSEMNVSTLELGDSALYLCASSNPGQGAEKLFFGSGTQLSVL.

This rearrangement joins TRBV6-5 to TRBJ1-2; no clear D gene. The CDR3 loop spans 14 amino acids. Trimming cost V 6 bases and J 5 bases, with 16 bases left between them. Per the germline V gene, CDR1 is MNHEY and CDR2 is SVGAGI. The CDR3 is CASRALGKGYGYTF. The DNA for the CDR3 is TGTGCCAGCAGAGCATTGGGGAAAGGGTATGGCTACACCTTC.

The chain recombines TRBV6-1 with TRBJ1-5; TRBD1 matches at 7 bases. The J segment lost 6 bases and the V segment lost 3 bases, leaving 11 bases of the junction unmatched. This CDR3 region has 16 residues. CDR1 and CDR2 (germline): MNHNS, SASEGT. CDR3 sequence (DNA): TGTGCCAGCAGTGACCGGGACAGAAATTTAGGTCAGCCCCAGCATTTT. It translates to CASSDRDRNLGQPQHF.

The V call is TRBV6-5, the J call TRBJ1-2; D is perhaps TRBD1 (5 bases). Trimming shortened V by 6 bases and J by 2 bases, and 13 bases separated the two germline ends. CDR3 length equals 14 residues. CDR1 and CDR2 (germline): MNHEY, SVGAGI. CDR3 nucleotide sequence: TGTGCCAGCAGACCCCCCGGGACGAACTATGGCTACACCTTC. It encodes CASRPPGTNYGYTF.

The rearrangement uses TRBV5-1 and TRBJ1-2; weak D call: TRBD1 (6 bases). Germline V gene sequence: CDR1 SGHRS, CDR2 YFSETQ. There are 14 residues in the CDR3. The V end was cut by 0 bases, the J end by 7 bases, with 13 bases between. CDR3 nucleotides: TGCGCCAGCAGCTTGGGCCAGGCCAGGGGTGGCTACACCTTC. This codes for CASSLGQARGGYTF.

The chain joins TRBV4-1 to TRBJ2-2, with 7 bases lining up with TRBD1. The trim removed 4 bases at V and 4 bases at J, leaving 9 bases unmatched. This CDR3 has 16 residues. Germline values: CDR1 MGHRA, CDR2 YSYEKL. The CDR3 sequence is CASSPRDRMGTGELFF. The CDR3 nucleotides are TGCGCCAGCAGCCCCCGGGACAGAATGGGCACCGGGGAGCTGTTTTTT.

The chain links TRBV5-4 to TRBJ1-4; D is uncertain. The CDR3 covers 16 residues. V dropped 1 base and J dropped 0 bases, with 10 bases sitting between them. The V gene's germline CDR1 is SGHNT and CDR2 YYREEE (reference sequence). CDR3 coding DNA: TGTGCCAGCAGCTTGCGTACTGGGGCAACTAATGAAAAACTGTTTTTT. This codes for CASSLRTGATNEKLFF.

The chain carries TRBV7-8 and TRBJ2-2; a weak D match, TRBD1 (6 bases). With 5 bases removed from V and 2 bases from J, the gap between germline ends came to 15 bases. The germline CDR1 and CDR2 sequences are SGHVS and FQNEAQ. The CDR3 is 16 amino acids. In nucleotides, the CDR3 is TGTGCCAGCAGCCGTACTAGGACAGTAAACACCGGGGAGCTGTTTTTT. Amino acids: CASSRTRTVNTGELFF.

This clone came up a few times. The chain is built from TRBV11-1 and TRBJ2-7; the D gene is possibly TRBD2 (5 bases). Germline values: CDR1 SGHAT, CDR2 FQDESV (reference sequence). The CDR3 length is 15 residues. V shed 1 base and J shed 5 bases, with 15 bases lying between them. CDR3 sequence reads: CASSLEEGVWHEQYF. DNA for the CDR3: TGTGCCAGCAGCTTAGAAGAGGGAGTTTGGCACGAGCAGTACTTC.

The V call is TRBV5-1, the J call TRBJ2-5; D is ambiguous. With 0 bases removed from V and 1 base from J, the gap between germline ends came to 4 bases. The CDR3 consists of 13 residues. Germline loops: CDR1 SGHRS, CDR2 YFSETQ. CDR3: CASSLDSQETQYF. The CDR3 DNA is TGCGCCAGCAGCTTGGATTCCCAAGAGACCCAGTACTTC.

This chain links TRBV27 with TRBJ2-6; D perhaps matches TRBD1 (6 bases). This CDR3 contains 20 residues. The V end was cut by 5 bases, the J end by 0 bases, with 23 bases between. Germline CDR1 MNHEY, CDR2 SMNVEV (reference sequence). The CDR3 bases are TGTGCCAGCAGTCTAACTTCTCCCGGGACACGGATCTCTGGGGCCAACGTCCTGACTTTC. Translating gives CASSLTSPGTRISGANVLTF. Full variable domain (outside the CDR3, taken from reference TRBV27 and TRBJ2-6): EAQVTQNPRYLITVTGKKLTVTCSQNMNHEYMSWYRQDPGLGLRQIYYSMNVEVTDKGDVPEGYKVSRKEKRNFPLILESPSPNQTSLYFCASSLTSPGTRISGANVLTFGAGSRLTVL.

The chain links TRBV7-9 to TRBJ1-1; D unresolved. Trimming removed 4 bases at V and 0 bases at J, with 12 bases between. CDR1 and CDR2 from the germline V gene are SEHNR and FQNEAQ (reference sequence). The CDR3 extends over 15 amino acids. The CDR3 reads CASSSQGRLNTEAFF. CDR3 nucleotides: TGTGCCAGCAGCTCTCAAGGAAGGTTGAACACTGAAGCTTTCTTT.

This clone was found a few times. This chain joins TRBV18 and TRBJ1-5; D possibly corresponds to TRBD1 (5 bases). The germline V and J ends were trimmed by 3 bases and 3 bases, with 9 bases remaining between them. The CDR3 length is 14 residues. The germline V gene has CDR1 KGHSH and CDR2 LQKENI. CDR3 protein: CASSPGAYNQPQHF. The CDR3 bases are TGTGCCAGCTCACCCGGGGCCTACAATCAGCCCCAGCATTTT.

The chain couples TRBV2 to TRBJ1-6; D not resolved. Germline-derived CDR1 and CDR2 are SNHLY and FYNNEI. This CDR3 contains 14 residues. Trimming shortened V by 3 bases and J by 5 bases, and 8 bases separated the two germline ends. The chain's CDR3 is CASSDGRNNSPLHF. As DNA, the CDR3 is TGTGCCAGCAGTGACGGACGGAATAATTCACCCCTCCACTTT. Full variable domain (remainder filled in from reference TRBV2 and TRBJ1-6): EPEVTQTPSHQVTQMGQEVILRCVPISNHLYFYWYRQILGQKVEFLVSFYNNEISEKSEIFDDQFSVERPDGSNFTLKIRSTKLEDSAMYFCASSDGRNNSPLHFGNGTRLTVT.

The V call is TRBV3-1 (or the pseudogene TRBV3-2), the J call TRBJ2-4, with 13 bases that match TRBD2. The CDR3 covers 18 residues. Losses at the gene ends were 2 bases for V and 5 bases for J; bases not matched to a gene: 9. The germline CDR1 and CDR2 sequences are LGHDT and YNNKEL (reference sequence). CDR3 residues: CASSQRGLAGVVENIQYF. CDR3 DNA: TGTGCCAGCAGCCAACGCGGACTAGCGGGGGTGGTGGAAAACATTCAGTACTTC.

The gene calls are TRBV5-1 and TRBJ1-3; D is perhaps TRBD1 (5 bases). Germline V gene data show CDR1 as SGHRS and CDR2 as YFSETQ. V was cut by 4 bases and J by 0 bases, with 17 bases left in between. The CDR3 totals 17 residues. This chain's CDR3 is CASSPSGRQSSGNTIYF. CDR3 bases: TGCGCCAGCAGCCCCTCGGGACGGCAGAGCTCTGGAAACACCATATATTTT.

The V call is TRBV19, the J call TRBJ2-1, with D hard to call. The CDR3 sequence is 12 residues long. V lost 4 bases to trimming and J lost 5 bases, with 6 bases between them. Germline V gene sequence: CDR1 LNHDA, CDR2 SQIVND (reference sequence). DNA for the CDR3: TGTGCCAGTAGTACCCCACACAATGAGCAGTTCTTC. Its protein is CASSTPHNEQFF.

The chain recombines TRBV28 with TRBJ1-2; D is unclear. V was pared by 5 bases and J by 10 bases, with 14 bases between. Germline lookup yields CDR1 MDHEN and CDR2 SYDVKM. CDR3 length: 12 amino acids. The CDR3 bases are TGTGCCAGCAGTACGACCAACCAGGACTACACCTTC. Residues: CASSTTNQDYTF.

The genes are TRBV5-1 and TRBJ2-5; TRBD1 aligns across 7 bases. Germline lookup yields CDR1 SGHRS and CDR2 YFSETQ. This CDR3 has 13 amino acids. With V trimmed by 3 bases and J by 5 bases, 4 bases remained unmatched. The CDR3 DNA is TGCGCCAGCAGCTACAGGGGTGGGGAGACCCAGTACTTC. Protein: CASSYRGGETQYF.

This clone has just one count. The chain couples TRBV9 to TRBJ2-1; 12 bases fit TRBD2. V shed 2 bases and J 7 bases; nucleotides not matched to a gene: 7. The CDR3 loop spans 16 amino acids. CDR1 is SGDLS, CDR2 YYNGEE, per germline. The CDR3 loop is CASSVTSGGGRNEQFF. The CDR3, as DNA: TGTGCCAGCAGCGTGACTAGCGGGGGAGGTAGGAATGAGCAGTTCTTC. Supplemented by reference TRBV9 and TRBJ2-1, the full variable domain reads DSGVTQTPKHLITATGQRVTLRCSPRSGDLSVYWYQQSLDQGLQFLIQYYNGEERAKGNILERFSAQQFPDLHSELNLSSLELGDSALYFCASSVTSGGGRNEQFFGPGTRLTVL.

The gene calls are TRBV19 and TRBJ1-3; tentatively, D is TRBD1 (5 bases). Germline lookup yields CDR1 LNHDA and CDR2 SQIVND (reference sequence). The CDR3 consists of 16 residues. V was clipped by 4 bases and J by 0 bases, with 13 bases between them. Written as DNA, the CDR3 is TGTGCCAGTAGTACGAGGCGGGGCCACTCTGGAAACACCATATATTTT. Its translation: CASSTRRGHSGNTIYF.